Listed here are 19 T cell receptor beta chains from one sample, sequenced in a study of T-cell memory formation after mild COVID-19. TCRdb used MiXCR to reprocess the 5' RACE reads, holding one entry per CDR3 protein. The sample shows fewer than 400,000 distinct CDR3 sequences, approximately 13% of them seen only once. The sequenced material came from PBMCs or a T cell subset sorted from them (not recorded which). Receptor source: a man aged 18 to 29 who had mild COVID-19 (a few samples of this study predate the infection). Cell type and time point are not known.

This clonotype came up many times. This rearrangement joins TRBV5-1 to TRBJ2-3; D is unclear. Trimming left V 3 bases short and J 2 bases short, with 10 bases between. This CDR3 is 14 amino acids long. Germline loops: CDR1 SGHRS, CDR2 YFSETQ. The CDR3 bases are TGCGCCAGCAGCTCTCCGCAGATCACAGATACGCAGTATTTT. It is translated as CASSSPQITDTQYF.

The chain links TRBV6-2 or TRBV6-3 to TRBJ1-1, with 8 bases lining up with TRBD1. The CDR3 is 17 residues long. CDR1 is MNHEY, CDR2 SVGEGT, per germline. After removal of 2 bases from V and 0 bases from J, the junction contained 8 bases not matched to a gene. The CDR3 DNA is TGTGCCAGCAGTTACGGGCCAGGGGGCAGGATGAACACTGAAGCTTTCTTT. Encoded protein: CASSYGPGGRMNTEAFF.

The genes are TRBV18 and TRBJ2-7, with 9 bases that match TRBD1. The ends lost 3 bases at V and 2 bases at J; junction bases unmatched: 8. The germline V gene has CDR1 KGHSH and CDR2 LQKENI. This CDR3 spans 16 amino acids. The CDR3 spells CASSPIAGTGTYEQYF. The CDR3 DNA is TGTGCCAGCTCACCCATAGCCGGGACAGGGACCTACGAGCAGTACTTC.

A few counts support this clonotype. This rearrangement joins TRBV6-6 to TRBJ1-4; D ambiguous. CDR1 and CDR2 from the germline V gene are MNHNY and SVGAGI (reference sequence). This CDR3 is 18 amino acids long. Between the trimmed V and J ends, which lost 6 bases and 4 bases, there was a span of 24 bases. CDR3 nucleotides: TGTGCCAGCAGCTCCGATAGGACGGGCCTCCTTTTTAATGAAAAACTGTTTTTT. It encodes CASSSDRTGLLFNEKLFF.

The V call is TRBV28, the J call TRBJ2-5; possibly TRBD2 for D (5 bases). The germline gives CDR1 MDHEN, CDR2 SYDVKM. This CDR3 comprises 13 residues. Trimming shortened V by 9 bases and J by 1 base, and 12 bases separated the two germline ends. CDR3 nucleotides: TGTGCCAGTCAAAACGGAGGCCAAGAGACCCAGTACTTC. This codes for CASQNGGQETQYF.

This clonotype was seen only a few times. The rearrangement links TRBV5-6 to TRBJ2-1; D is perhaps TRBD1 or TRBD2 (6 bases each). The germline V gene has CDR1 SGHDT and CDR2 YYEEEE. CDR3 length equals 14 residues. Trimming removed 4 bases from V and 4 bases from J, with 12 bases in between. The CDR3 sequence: CASSTGRSYNEQFF. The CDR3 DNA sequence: TGTGCCAGCAGCACAGGGAGGTCGTACAATGAGCAGTTCTTC.

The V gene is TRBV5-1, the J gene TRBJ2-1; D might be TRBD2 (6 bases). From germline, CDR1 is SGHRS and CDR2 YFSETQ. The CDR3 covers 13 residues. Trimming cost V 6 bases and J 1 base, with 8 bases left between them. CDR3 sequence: CASKEGSYNEQFF. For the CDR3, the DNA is TGCGCCAGCAAGGAGGGGTCCTACAATGAGCAGTTCTTC.

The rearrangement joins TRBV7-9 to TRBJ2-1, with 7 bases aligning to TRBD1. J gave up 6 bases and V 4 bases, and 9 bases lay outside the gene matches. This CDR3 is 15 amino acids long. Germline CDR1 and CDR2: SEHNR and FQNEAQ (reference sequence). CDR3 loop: CASSSGATGFNEQFF. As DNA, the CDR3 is TGTGCCAGCAGCTCAGGGGCGACAGGGTTCAATGAGCAGTTCTTC.

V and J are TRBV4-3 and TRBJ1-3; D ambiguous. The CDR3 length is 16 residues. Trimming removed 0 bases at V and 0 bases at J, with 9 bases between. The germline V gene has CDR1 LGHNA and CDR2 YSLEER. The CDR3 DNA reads TGCGCCAGCAGCCAAGAAAAAAGGTTCTCTGGAAACACCATATATTTT. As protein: CASSQEKRFSGNTIYF.

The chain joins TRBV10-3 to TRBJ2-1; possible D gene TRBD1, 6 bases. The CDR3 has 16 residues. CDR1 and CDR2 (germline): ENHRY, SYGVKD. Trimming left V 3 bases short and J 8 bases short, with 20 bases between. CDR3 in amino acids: CAISDGVRTVGDEQFF. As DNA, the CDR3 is TGTGCCATCAGTGATGGGGTAAGGACAGTTGGAGATGAGCAGTTCTTC.

CDR3 residues: CAIRSTGSLGYEQYF. The CDR3 nucleotides read TGTGCCATCAGGTCAACAGGCTCCCTGGGCTACGAGCAGTACTTC. The gene calls are TRBV10-3 and TRBJ2-7; D is possibly TRBD1 (5 bases). This CDR3 has 15 residues. V lost 6 bases and J 3 bases, leaving 18 bases between the germline ends. In germline, CDR1 is ENHRY, CDR2 SYGVKD.

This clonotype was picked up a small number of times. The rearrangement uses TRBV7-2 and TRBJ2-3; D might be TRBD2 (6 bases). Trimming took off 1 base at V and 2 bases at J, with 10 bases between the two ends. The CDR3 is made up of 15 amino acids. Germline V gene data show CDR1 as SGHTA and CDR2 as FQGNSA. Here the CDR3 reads CASSLGKRATDTQYF. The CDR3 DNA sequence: TGTGCCAGCAGCTTAGGAAAGCGGGCCACAGATACGCAGTATTTT.

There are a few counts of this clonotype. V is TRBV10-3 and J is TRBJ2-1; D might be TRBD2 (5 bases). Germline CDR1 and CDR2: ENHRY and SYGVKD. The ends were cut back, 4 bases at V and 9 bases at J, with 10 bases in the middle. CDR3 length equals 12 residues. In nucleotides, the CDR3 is TGTGCCATCAGTGGTCCTAGCACTGAGCAGTTCTTC. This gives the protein CAISGPSTEQFF.

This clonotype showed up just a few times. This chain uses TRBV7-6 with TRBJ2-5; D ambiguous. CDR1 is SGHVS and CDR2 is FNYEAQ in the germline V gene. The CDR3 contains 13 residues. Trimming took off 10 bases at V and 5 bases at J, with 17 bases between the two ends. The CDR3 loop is CATNELLFETQYF. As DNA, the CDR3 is TGTGCCACCAACGAACTTCTATTCGAGACCCAGTACTTC.

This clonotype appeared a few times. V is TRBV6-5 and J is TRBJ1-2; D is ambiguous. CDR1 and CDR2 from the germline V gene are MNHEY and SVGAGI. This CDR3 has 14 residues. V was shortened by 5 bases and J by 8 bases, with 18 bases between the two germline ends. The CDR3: CASSRQPGSRGYTF. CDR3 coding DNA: TGTGCCAGCAGTCGCCAGCCGGGATCCCGGGGCTACACCTTC.

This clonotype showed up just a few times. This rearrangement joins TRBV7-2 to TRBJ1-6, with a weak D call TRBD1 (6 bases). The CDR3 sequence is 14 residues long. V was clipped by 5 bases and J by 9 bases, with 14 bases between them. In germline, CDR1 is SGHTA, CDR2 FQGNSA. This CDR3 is CASSPNRDGSPLHF. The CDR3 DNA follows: TGTGCCAGCAGCCCCAACAGGGATGGTTCACCCCTCCACTTT.

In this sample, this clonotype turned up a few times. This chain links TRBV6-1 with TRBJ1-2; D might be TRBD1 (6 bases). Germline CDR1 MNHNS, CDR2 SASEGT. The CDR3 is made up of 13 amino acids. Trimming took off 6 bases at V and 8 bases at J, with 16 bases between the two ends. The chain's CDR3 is CASSLSGTFGYTF. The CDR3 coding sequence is TGTGCCAGCAGCCTCAGCGGGACATTCGGCTACACCTTC.

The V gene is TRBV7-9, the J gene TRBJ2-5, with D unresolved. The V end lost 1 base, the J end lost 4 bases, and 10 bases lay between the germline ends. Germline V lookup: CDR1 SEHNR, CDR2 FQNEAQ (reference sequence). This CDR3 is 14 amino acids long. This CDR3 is CASSLVMTRETQYF. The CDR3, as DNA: TGTGCCAGCAGCTTAGTGATGACGAGAGAGACCCAGTACTTC.

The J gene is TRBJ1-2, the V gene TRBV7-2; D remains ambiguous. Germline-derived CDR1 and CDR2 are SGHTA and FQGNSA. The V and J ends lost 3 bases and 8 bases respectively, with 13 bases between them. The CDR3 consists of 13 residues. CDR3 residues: CASSFNPGGGYTF. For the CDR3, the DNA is TGTGCCAGCAGCTTCAACCCAGGCGGGGGCTACACCTTC.